The T cell receptor (beta chain) under discussion was sequenced for a study of blood T cell repertoires in COVID-19 (TCRdb year 2020). About the study as a whole: Samples covering the acute and convalescent phases of COVID-19 were provided by collaborators in the United States, Italy and Spain. HLA class I and class II types, where available, came from metadata supplied by the sample provider rather than from assay-based typing. Deeply sampled blood TCRbeta repertoires from subjects exposed to, actively infected with, or recovered from COVID-19 were included in the dataset. Samples came from the ongoing ImmuneRACE study (first 160 participants) plus 1,254 subjects from 6 global collaborators. The repertoires were made available in a free public database intended to serve as a resource for research on the immune response to SARS-CoV-2. The material from the prospective study consisted of cDNA or gDNA derived from T cells, B-cell-depleted T cells, or PBMCs. Nearly every sample came with metadata listing a de-identified subject ID, COVID-19 status, age in years and sex. What the authors observed across the whole study: The quantity of clinical and demographic metadata differed by source and by participant and was supplied without curation.

The immunoSEQ Assay, a bias-controlled multiplex PCR, was used to amplify TCRbeta CDR3 regions from genomic DNA. The study's processing was this. The number of nucleated cells in each sample was estimated from the amplification of reference gene primers within the assay. Sequence reads were collapsed and filtered to measure the absolute abundance of every unique TCRbeta CDR3 rearrangement. Productive Simpson clonality was computed per sample as the square root of Simpson's diversity index over productive rearrangements. TCRdb holds this immuneACCESS table with in-frame rearrangements only. Some clones are missing; in checked studies, unresolved V genes explain under half, and the rest has no known cause. V, J and clone size reflect that table, while D and trimming were determined from the DNA. In this sample the table shows about 98,000 clones, 84% of which occur a single time. Jointly, the top ten make up around 4% of the sample.

Including the terminal cysteine and phenylalanine, the CDR3 comprises 17 residues. Kept here is only the CDR3 DNA, which spans 51 bases and is read in frame from base 1. V is trimmed back by 4 bases and J by 2 bases, and the junction contains 12 bases that no gene match accounts for. CDR1 is given as MNHEY and CDR2 as SVGEGT, both from the germline V gene. Each collaborating institution followed its own protocols to collect whole blood in K2EDTA tubes. For TCRbeta analysis, collaborators shipped samples as frozen whole blood, isolated PBMCs, or DNA extracted from either of those sample types. Points on this clone: There is no known antigen for this receptor. No much larger clone is present one base from it, and per-base qualities are unavailable.

This chain is built from TRBV6-2 or TRBV6-3 and TRBJ2-3, with TRBD2 matching 7 junction bases. The sample comprised peripheral blood. The receptor comes from a human donor in a cohort sampled during active COVID-19. The encoded CDR3 is CASSSALGAGYTDTQYF. DNA sequence: TGTGCCAGCAGTTCCGCCTTGGGAGCGGGATACACAGATACGCAGTATTTT.